The 21 T cell receptor beta chains reported below all come from one sample, sequenced in a study of a mutant IDH1 vaccine in newly diagnosed glioma. Their target antigens are unknown. The method was immunoSEQ multiplex PCR; TCRdb's version includes in-frame clones alone and lacks a portion of them. This sample has 9,500 to 13,000 clones, with about four fifths found just once. Time point given: week 47, end of study. A single vaccine dose contained 300 ug of mutant IDH1 20-mer peptide, and topical imiquimod was used with it. This specimen was PBMCs, taken from a glioma patient whose treatment included an IDH1 peptide vaccine. These receptors originate from a man younger than 40 with glioma.

This chain links TRBV11-3 with TRBJ2-3, with D tentatively TRBD1 (6 bases). The CDR3 length is 16 residues. The ends were cut back, 1 base at V and 4 bases at J, with 15 bases in the middle. Germline V lookup: CDR1 SGHNT, CDR2 YENEEA. CDR3 in DNA: TGTGCCAGCAGCTTAGGCAGGGGCCTCTACGCAGATACGCAGTATTTT. Amino acids: CASSLGRGLYADTQYF.

This clone showed up just once. V usage is TRBV19 and J usage is TRBJ1-2; tentatively, D is TRBD1 (5 bases). The CDR3 has 14 residues. The germline V gene encodes CDR1 LNHDA and CDR2 SQIVND (reference sequence). Trimming stripped 6 bases from V and 2 bases from J, with 13 bases between. The CDR3 region is CASRGREGNYGYTF. The CDR3 DNA sequence: TGTGCCAGTAGGGGCAGGGAAGGAAACTATGGCTACACCTTC.

The chain employs TRBV5-1 and TRBJ2-5, with D tentatively TRBD1 (6 bases). The V end was cut by 0 bases, the J end by 10 bases, with 10 bases between. Germline CDR1 reads SGHRS; CDR2 reads YFSETQ. The CDR3 totals 12 residues. The CDR3 DNA sequence: TGCGCCAGCAGCTTGGAACAGGGAGTCCAGTACTTC. This codes for CASSLEQGVQYF.

The chain couples TRBV30 to TRBJ1-1, with TRBD1 as a possible D gene (6 bases). Germline loops: CDR1 GTSNPN, CDR2 SVGIG (reference sequence). The CDR3 contains 16 residues. The V end lost 3 bases, the J end lost 0 bases, and 17 bases lay between the germline ends. In DNA, the CDR3 is TGTGCCTGGAGGGCCGGGACACCTTTTATGAACACTGAAGCTTTCTTT. Protein: CAWRAGTPFMNTEAFF.

This clone turned up a few times. J is TRBJ1-1 and V is TRBV6-6, with 8 bases aligning to TRBD1. Germline CDR1 reads MNHNY; CDR2 reads SVGAGI (reference sequence). This CDR3 is 13 amino acids long. After removal of 4 bases from V and 4 bases from J, the junction contained 2 bases not matched to a gene. In DNA, the CDR3 is TGTGCCAGCAGTTTAACAGGGGGCACTGAAGCTTTCTTT. Translation gives CASSLTGGTEAFF.

This clone was seen once. This chain connects TRBV9 to TRBJ2-2; 9 bases match TRBD1. Germline CDR1 is SGDLS and CDR2 is YYNGEE. The CDR3 spans 18 residues. V trimming: 3 bases; J trimming: 3 bases; junction bases outside the gene matches: 12. The CDR3 DNA is TGTGCCAGCAGCGGCCGGGACAGGGTCTTTCTCTACACCGGGGAGCTGTTTTTT. This gives the protein CASSGRDRVFLYTGELFF.

The rearrangement uses TRBV18 and TRBJ1-4; D perhaps matches TRBD1 (5 bases). Trimming pared 2 bases from V and 8 bases from J, leaving 12 bases between. Germline V gene data show CDR1 as KGHSH and CDR2 as LQKENI. This CDR3 region has 14 residues. DNA for the CDR3: TGTGCCAGCTCACCAACGCAGGGCAGGGAAAAACTGTTTTTT. Encoded protein: CASSPTQGREKLFF.

The rearrangement links TRBV7-8 to TRBJ2-5, with D uncertain. The germline V gene has CDR1 SGHVS and CDR2 FQNEAQ. The V end lost 2 bases, the J end lost 3 bases, and 4 bases lay between the germline ends. The CDR3 length is 12 residues. The CDR3 reads CASSLPEETQYF. The CDR3 DNA is TGTGCCAGCAGCTTACCGGAAGAGACCCAGTACTTC.

This chain uses TRBV5-5 with TRBJ2-2, with 11 bases aligning to TRBD1. In germline, CDR1 is SGHKS, CDR2 YYEKEE (reference sequence). The CDR3 has 16 residues. With 4 bases clipped from V and 2 bases from J, the junction kept 4 bases outside the gene matches. The CDR3 bases are TGTGCCAGCAGCGCTTGGACAGGGGGCAACACCGGGGAGCTGTTTTTT. Residues: CASSAWTGGNTGELFF.

This clone has more than one count but fewer than ten. The rearrangement uses TRBV5-6 and TRBJ1-1, with 9 bases identical to TRBD1. This CDR3 contains 13 residues. Germline V gene lookup returns CDR1 SGHDT and CDR2 YYEEEE. Trimming at V came to 4 bases and at J to 6 bases, leaving 4 bases not matched to a gene. The CDR3 reads CASSKDRGPEAFF. CDR3 nucleotides: TGTGCCAGCAGCAAGGACAGGGGCCCTGAAGCTTTCTTT. Together with reference TRBV5-6 and TRBJ1-1, the CDR3 gives the full variable domain: DAGVTQSPTHLIKTRGQQVTLRCSPKSGHDTVSWYQQALGQGPQFIFQYYEEEERQRGNFPDRFSGHQFPNYSSELNVNALLLGDSALYLCASSKDRGPEAFFGQGTRLTVV.

The chain carries TRBV4-1 and TRBJ2-2, with D perhaps given as TRBD1 or TRBD2 (5 bases each). Trimming stripped 0 bases from V and 5 bases from J, with 10 bases between. CDR3 length: 15 residues. The germline V gene has CDR1 MGHRA and CDR2 YSYEKL. The chain's CDR3 is CASSQDGGGTGELFF. The CDR3, as DNA: TGCGCCAGCAGCCAAGATGGGGGTGGAACCGGGGAGCTGTTTTTT.

V usage is TRBV12-5 and J usage is TRBJ2-3; D gene ambiguous. CDR1 is LGHNT, CDR2 FRNRAP, per germline. V was cut by 3 bases and J by 3 bases, with 1 base left in between. The CDR3 loop spans 11 amino acids. The CDR3 DNA reads TGTGCTAGTGGTTTTACAGATACGCAGTATTTT. Translating gives CASGFTDTQYF.

The J gene is TRBJ1-2, the V gene TRBV28, with D uncertain. From germline, CDR1 is MDHEN and CDR2 SYDVKM. Trimming pared 2 bases from V and 2 bases from J, leaving 0 bases between. CDR3 length: 11 amino acids. The CDR3 sequence is CASSLNYGYTF. The CDR3, as DNA: TGTGCCAGCAGTTTAAACTATGGCTACACCTTC.

The genes are TRBV11-2 and TRBJ2-3; TRBD2 aligns across 7 bases. After removal of 0 bases from V and 1 base from J, the junction contained 13 bases not matched to a gene. This CDR3 spans 19 amino acids. The germline V gene encodes CDR1 SGHAT and CDR2 FQNNGV. The CDR3 DNA is TGTGCCAGCAGCTTAGATCGTGTGCCGGGACTAACGGGCACAGATACGCAGTATTTT. It specifies CASSLDRVPGLTGTDTQYF.

The V call is TRBV5-3, the J call TRBJ1-5, with D hard to call. TRBV5-3 is filed as an ORF, its function uncertain. The ends were cut back, 0 bases at V and 7 bases at J, with 5 bases in the middle. This CDR3 region has 12 residues. The CDR3 is CARSLVEQPQHF. The CDR3 DNA sequence: TGTGCCAGAAGCTTGGTCGAGCAGCCCCAGCATTTT.

V usage is TRBV30 and J usage is TRBJ1-5; D not resolved. The CDR3 length is 16 residues. Germline CDR1 reads GTSNPN; CDR2 reads SVGIG (reference sequence). Trimming pared 0 bases from V and 0 bases from J, leaving 12 bases between. This CDR3 reads CAWSVMRQDSNQPQHF. CDR3 DNA sequence: TGTGCCTGGAGTGTTATGCGGCAGGATAGCAATCAGCCCCAGCATTTT.

As DNA, the CDR3 is TGCAGCGTTGGGAGATATGGCTACACCTTC. Protein product: CSVGRYGYTF. This chain uses TRBV29-1 with TRBJ1-2; no clear D gene. This CDR3 is 10 amino acids long. The germline V gene encodes CDR1 SQVTM and CDR2 ANQGSEA. Trimming left V 4 bases short and J 5 bases short, with 5 bases between.

This clone is judged medium-sized. This CDR3 is CASTTGTKETQYF. The CDR3 nucleotides read TGTGCCAGTACCACGGGGACTAAGGAGACCCAGTACTTC. This chain uses TRBV19 with TRBJ2-5; 7 nucleotides line up with TRBD2. CDR3 size: 13 residues. Germline loops: CDR1 LNHDA, CDR2 SQIVND (reference sequence). J gave up 5 bases and V 7 bases, and 7 bases lay outside the gene matches.

This clone came up once. V gene TRBV6-1 combines with J gene TRBJ2-7, with 7 bases fitting TRBD2. This CDR3 contains 14 residues. Germline V lookup: CDR1 MNHNS, CDR2 SASEGT. V gave up 3 bases and J gave up 0 bases; unmatched junction bases: 2. CDR3: CASSDSGTSYEQYF. As DNA, the CDR3 is TGTGCCAGCAGTGACAGCGGGACCTCCTACGAGCAGTACTTC.

In its sample, this clone was seen a few times. The chain combines TRBV19 with TRBJ2-1; a weak D match, TRBD1 (6 bases). The CDR3 is 16 residues long. The ends were cut back, 5 bases at V and 4 bases at J, with 18 bases in the middle. The V gene's germline CDR1 is LNHDA and CDR2 SQIVND (reference sequence). The CDR3 coding sequence is TGTGCCAGTAGTGCCCGGGACATGAGTGTTTACAATGAGCAGTTCTTC. Protein product: CASSARDMSVYNEQFF.

This clone has just a few counts. This chain uses TRBV5-1 with TRBJ1-1; no clear D gene. The CDR3 contains 12 residues. The ends were cut back, 1 base at V and 4 bases at J, with 5 bases in the middle. CDR1 and CDR2 from the germline V gene are SGHRS and YFSETQ. CDR3 region: CASSLRPTEAFF. The CDR3 region has the DNA TGCGCCAGCAGCTTGCGGCCCACTGAAGCTTTCTTT.